The 11 T cell receptor beta chains below were found in one sample sequenced in a study of cytomegalovirus exposure and HLA in healthy donors. PCR employed 60 Vbeta and 13 Jbeta primers. This table comes from immunoSEQ multiplex PCR, and its TCRdb copy is limited to in-frame clones, with some not included. The data hold about 63,000 clones, with about 65% observed a single time. The specimen was PBMCs. Receptors originate from a man aged 50 to 60 in good health and CMV-seropositive.

The sample holds a few counts of this clone. The V call is TRBV6-1, the J call TRBJ2-7; D is perhaps TRBD1 (5 bases). V shed 2 bases and J shed 7 bases, with 9 bases lying between them. Per the germline V gene, CDR1 is MNHNS and CDR2 is SASEGT. The CDR3 is made up of 12 amino acids. The CDR3 DNA sequence: TGTGCCAGCAGTGAACAGGGCAGGGAGCAGTACTTC. Its translation: CASSEQGREQYF.

The rearrangement links TRBV30 to TRBJ1-2; 7 positions agree with TRBD1. In germline, CDR1 is GTSNPN, CDR2 SVGIG (reference sequence). The CDR3 totals 14 residues. V shed 0 bases, J shed 7 bases, and the junction held 8 bases outside the gene matches. CDR3 residues: CAWSVQGRLAGYTF. CDR3 DNA sequence: TGTGCCTGGAGTGTACAGGGGAGATTAGCTGGCTACACCTTC.

The chain recombines TRBV2 with TRBJ1-2; the match to TRBD1 covers 7 bases. From germline, CDR1 is SNHLY and CDR2 FYNNEI. J gave up 2 bases and V 6 bases, and 6 bases lay outside the gene matches. This CDR3 has 14 residues. CDR3 bases: TGTGCCAGCAGCTGGGGACAGCCGAACTATGGCTACACCTTC. It yields the protein CASSWGQPNYGYTF.

The rearrangement uses TRBV10-3 and TRBJ1-6; the D is unclear. The CDR3 is 14 residues long. Trimming cost V 4 bases and J 6 bases, with 10 bases left between them. Germline-derived CDR1 and CDR2 are ENHRY and SYGVKD. This chain's CDR3 is CAISGGNINSPLHF. The CDR3, as DNA: TGTGCCATCAGTGGCGGGAATATTAATTCACCCCTCCACTTT.

The chain uses TRBV5-1 and TRBJ2-3, with 9 bases identical to TRBD1. Losses at the gene ends were 0 bases for V and 4 bases for J; bases not matched to a gene: 9. Germline CDR1 is SGHRS and CDR2 is YFSETQ. The CDR3 is 17 amino acids. In DNA, the CDR3 is TGCGCCAGCAGCTTGGGGGCCGGGACAGGGAAAGCAGATACGCAGTATTTT. Translating it yields CASSLGAGTGKADTQYF.

V is TRBV30 and J is TRBJ1-1; tentatively, D is TRBD1 (5 bases). Germline-derived CDR1 and CDR2 are GTSNPN and SVGIG (reference sequence). With 0 bases removed from V and 1 base from J, the gap between germline ends came to 9 bases. CDR3 size: 14 residues. CDR3 nucleotides: TGTGCCTGGAGTGTAAACAGGCAGAACACTGAAGCTTTCTTT. This encodes CAWSVNRQNTEAFF.

The chain uses TRBV5-1 and TRBJ1-6; 9 bases agree with TRBD1. The CDR3 length is 15 residues. Trimming removed 4 bases from V and 4 bases from J; junction bases left unmatched: 3. CDR1 is SGHRS, CDR2 YFSETQ, per germline. The CDR3 sequence is CASSPGQGYNSPLHF. DNA for the CDR3: TGCGCCAGCAGCCCAGGACAGGGGTATAATTCACCCCTCCACTTT.

The chain combines TRBV29-1 with TRBJ1-1, with D unresolved. Per the germline V gene, CDR1 is SQVTM and CDR2 is ANQGSEA. Trimming left V 2 bases short and J 1 base short, with 8 bases between. CDR3 length: 13 amino acids. The CDR3 loop reads CSVERLANTEAFF. CDR3 nucleotide sequence: TGCAGCGTTGAAAGACTGGCGAACACTGAAGCTTTCTTT.

The chain joins TRBV6-5 to TRBJ1-5, with TRBD1 as a possible D gene (5 bases). This CDR3 region has 15 residues. CDR1 and CDR2 from the germline V gene are MNHEY and SVGAGI. V shed 5 bases and J shed 3 bases, with 14 bases lying between them. The CDR3 is CASSPGGGVNQPQHF. The DNA of the CDR3 is TGTGCCAGCAGTCCTGGGGGAGGGGTCAATCAGCCCCAGCATTTT.

The chain links TRBV21-1 to TRBJ2-7; TRBD1 is the table's D call, not checked against the DNA. TRBV21-1 is reported as a pseudogene. The CDR3 spans 12 residues. The CDR3 sequence is CASSHRQGSQYF. As DNA, the CDR3 is TGTGCCAGCAGCCACCGACAGGGCTCGCAGTACTTC.

There are a few counts of this clone. V usage is TRBV7-8 and J usage is TRBJ2-7, with D perhaps matching TRBD2 (6 bases). V was shortened by 3 bases and J by 5 bases, with 17 bases between the two germline ends. Germline CDR1 and CDR2: SGHVS and FQNEAQ. The CDR3 is made up of 15 amino acids. The CDR3 coding sequence is TGTGCCAGCAGCTTCACGGGAGATTGGCTCGACGAGCAGTACTTC. It specifies CASSFTGDWLDEQYF.